This T cell receptor (beta chain) comes out of a study of a mutant IDH1 vaccine in newly diagnosed glioma. CDR1 and CDR2 (germline): SGHTA, FQGNSA. V was pared by 3 bases and J by 4 bases, with 9 bases between. This CDR3 has 13 amino acids. Concerning this clone: Antigen specificity is unknown.

Findings and caveats of the study: Variations in leading peripheral T cell clonotypes appeared to have no connection with pseudoprogression.

The time point: week 47, end of study. Topical imiquimod was applied with each vaccine dose, which held 300 ug of mutant IDH1 20-mer peptide. Eight vaccine injections were given to patients in weeks 1, 3, 5, 7, 11, 15, 19 and 23. Profiling relied on immunoSEQ multiplex PCR, and the TCRdb table lists in-frame clones only, not all of them. The sample lists fewer than 35,000 clones, approximately 84% seen once, with less than 30% in the top ten. The sample was PBMCs, taken from a glioma patient whose treatment included an IDH1 peptide vaccine. This clonotype was sampled from a man aged 25-45 years with glioma. V is TRBV7-2 and J is TRBJ1-1; D ambiguous. In DNA, the CDR3 is TGTGCCAGCAGCTTTCAGCCCAGCACTGAAGCTTTCTTT. As protein: CASSFQPSTEAFF.